Listed below are T cell receptor beta chains from one sample, sequenced in a study of Ad26.COV2.S vaccination and SARS-CoV-2 variants. Libraries were prepared by immunoSEQ multiplex PCR; TCRdb keeps only in-frame clonotypes and omits some of them. This sample has about 410,000 clones, with about 91% found just once. The sequences come from peripheral blood, collected in a trial of Ad26.COV2.S vaccine versus placebo. The receptors originated from a person between 18 and 65 years old who received the Ad26.COV2.S COVID-19 vaccine or a placebo. CDR3s include the opening cysteine and the closing phenylalanine or tryptophan. The D gene is left open where the match is weak. Size tells how often a clone was seen (once, few, many) or the class of an expanded clone, and some rows leave it out.

clone_size	d_call	v_call	j_call	cdr3_nt	cdr3_aa
NA	NA	TRBV7-8	TRBJ2-5	TGTGCCAGCAGCCCAGGGCAGAGGGGAGAGACCCAGTACTTC	CASSPGQRGETQYF
NA	NA	TRBV28	TRBJ1-5	TGTGCCAGCAGGGTAGATGGGCAGCCCCAGCATTTT	CASRVDGQPQHF
NA	NA	TRBV6-5	TRBJ1-1	TGTGCCAGCAGCCGGAACACTGAAGCTTTCTTT	CASSRNTEAFF
NA	NA	TRBV6-5	TRBJ1-1	TGTGCCAGCAGTTCCCTTCGTGGGGCGGGCGGAACTGAAGCTTTCTTT	CASSSLRGAGGTEAFF
NA	TRBD2	TRBV28	TRBJ2-5	TGTGCCAGCAGTTTTAGCGGGAGGGCCCAGGAGACCCAGTACTTC	CASSFSGRAQETQYF
NA	NA	TRBV27	TRBJ1-1	TGTGCCAGCAGTTTACCGGGACACCCGAACACTGAAGCTTTCTTT	CASSLPGHPNTEAFF
NA	TRBD2	TRBV5-1	TRBJ2-1	TGCGCCAGCAACCCCCGGGGTAAGCGGGAGGGTTACAATGAGCAGTTCTTC	CASNPRGKREGYNEQFF
NA	NA	TRBV28	TRBJ1-1	TGTGCCAGCAGTTTCCCCGGGACCTCGGGTGAAGCTTTCTTT	CASSFPGTSGEAFF
NA	NA	TRBV7-8	TRBJ1-4	TGTGCCAGCAGCACCAACAGGGCAGGACTTGAAAAACTGTTTTTT	CASSTNRAGLEKLFF
NA	NA	TRBV11-2	TRBJ2-7	TGTGCCAGCAGCTTAGTGCAGACCGCTTACGAGCAGTACTTC	CASSLVQTAYEQYF
few	TRBD1	TRBV29-1	TRBJ1-1	TGCAGCGTGCTAAAAGCCTCTTCGGGTTCAGGGGGACGGATGAACACTGAAGCTTTCTTT	CSVLKASSGSGGRMNTEAFF
NA	TRBD1	TRBV25-1	TRBJ2-5	TGTGCCAGCAGTGAGACGTTCATCGGACAGGGAAAAGAGACCCAGTACTTC	CASSETFIGQGKETQYF
NA	TRBD2	TRBV5-1	TRBJ2-5	TGCGCCAGCAGCTTGGCCGCTAGCGGGTCAGAGACCCAGTACTTC	CASSLAASGSETQYF
few	NA	TRBV28	TRBJ2-1	TGTGCCAGCAGTTTGTCTAGTCTTGAGCAGTTCTTC	CASSLSSLEQFF
NA	NA	TRBV5-1	TRBJ1-1	TGCGCCAGCAGCTTGGCCGACCACCGGGGGGGAGCTTTCTTT	CASSLADHRGGAFF
NA	NA	TRBV2	TRBJ1-2	TGTGCCAGCAGTGCCCGGTTGGACGGCTACACCTTC	CASSARLDGYTF
NA	NA	TRBV3-1/TRBV3-2	TRBJ2-1	TGTGCCAGCAGCCACGCTATCGCCTACAATGAGCAGTTCTTC	CASSHAIAYNEQFF
NA	NA	TRBV19	TRBJ1-2	TGTGCCAGCGGGACCCGGACAGCCTTCTATGGCTACACCTTC	CASGTRTAFYGYTF
NA	NA	TRBV29-1	TRBJ1-5	TGCAGCGTCCGGACGAGCAATCAGCCCCAGCATTTT	CSVRTSNQPQHF
few	TRBD1	TRBV3-1/TRBV3-2	TRBJ2-7	TGTGCCAGCAGCCAAGATTGGGCAGGGGGCCACGAGCAGTACTTC	CASSQDWAGGHEQYF
NA	TRBD1	TRBV28	TRBJ1-6	TGTGCCAGCTATCCTGGGACAGTTAATTCACCCCTCCACTTT	CASYPGTVNSPLHF
NA	TRBD1	TRBV2	TRBJ2-7	TGTGCCAGCAGGGACAGGGCAAGCCCCTACGAGCAGTACTTC	CASRDRASPYEQYF
NA	NA	TRBV15	TRBJ2-7	TGTGCCACCAGCAGAGATACTCCCATACTAGAATCACGCTCCTACGAGCAGTACTTC	CATSRDTPILESRSYEQYF
NA	TRBD2	TRBV10-2	TRBJ2-3	TGCGCCAGCAGTGAGTGGAAGGCGGGAGGGACGGATACGCAGTATTTT	CASSEWKAGGTDTQYF
NA	NA	TRBV24-1	TRBJ1-5	TGTGCCACCAGTGGAGCGGGAACGCGGCAGCCCCAGCATTTT	CATSGAGTRQPQHF
once	NA	TRBV5-4	TRBJ2-2	TGTGCCAGCAGCTTTGGGGCCTGGTATACGAACACCGGGGAGCTGTTTTTT	CASSFGAWYTNTGELFF
once	NA	TRBV3-1/TRBV3-2	TRBJ1-2	TGTGCCAGCAGCCAGGCAGGGTGGGGGGTCGATGGCTACACCTTC	CASSQAGWGVDGYTF
NA	NA	TRBV28	TRBJ2-1	TGTGCCAGCAGTTTTGTTACCTCCAGCGATGAGCAGTTCTTC	CASSFVTSSDEQFF
NA	NA	TRBV28	TRBJ2-7	TGTGCCAGCAGTTTGGCAGTTCCCTCCTACGAGCAGTACTTC	CASSLAVPSYEQYF
NA	TRBD2	TRBV4-3	TRBJ2-1	TGCGCCAGCAGCCAAGGGGTACTAGCGGGAGGGCCGAATGAGCAGTTCTTC	CASSQGVLAGGPNEQFF
NA	NA	TRBV11-2	TRBJ1-1	TGTGCCAGCAGGGCCCCGGGGGATACTGAAGCTTTCTTT	CASRAPGDTEAFF
once	NA	TRBV29-1	TRBJ1-1	TGCGGAACCTACGCGGGGATGAACACTGAAGCTTTCTTT	CGTYAGMNTEAFF
NA	TRBD1	TRBV28	TRBJ1-6	TGTGCCAGCAGTTGGACAGGGTCTACGTCACCCCTCCACTTT	CASSWTGSTSPLHF
NA	TRBD2	TRBV28	TRBJ2-7	TGTGCCAGCAGTTCCAATGGACTAGCGGAAGTCGAGCAGTACTTC	CASSSNGLAEVEQYF
once	NA	TRBV15	TRBJ1-3	TGTGCCACCAGCAGAGATCAGGGATCTGGAAACACCATATATTTT	CATSRDQGSGNTIYF
NA	NA	TRBV6-1	TRBJ2-5	TGTGCCAGCAGTGACCGGAACCCCGAGACCCAGTACTTC	CASSDRNPETQYF
NA	NA	TRBV28	TRBJ1-5	TGTGCCAGCAGTTTCTCTGCGGGGGGTGGCAATCAGCCCCAGCATTTT	CASSFSAGGGNQPQHF
few	NA	TRBV4-2	TRBJ1-1	TGTGCCAGCAGCCCAGAAGGAACCATGAACACTGAAGCTTTCTTT	CASSPEGTMNTEAFF
NA	NA	TRBV4-3	TRBJ1-1	TGCGCCAGCAGTAATACAGGGTTGGGGAACACTGAAGCTTTCTTT	CASSNTGLGNTEAFF
NA	TRBD1	TRBV4-2	TRBJ2-2	TGTGCCAGCAGCACAGGACAGGGCCCCACCGGGGAGCTGTTTTTT	CASSTGQGPTGELFF
NA	TRBD1	TRBV19	TRBJ2-7	TGTGCCAGTAGTATCGGTCAGGGGGCGGGAGAGCAGTACTTC	CASSIGQGAGEQYF
NA	TRBD2	TRBV28	TRBJ2-5	TGTGCCAGCACCCTCGGGGGGGCGTCGGAGACCCAGTACTTC	CASTLGGASETQYF
NA	NA	TRBV11-2	TRBJ2-7	TGTGCCAGCAGCTTAGTGGGTCAGAACGAGCAGTACTTC	CASSLVGQNEQYF
NA	TRBD1	TRBV27	TRBJ2-7	TGTGCCAGCAGTCGGGACAGCTACGAGCAGTACTTC	CASSRDSYEQYF
NA	NA	TRBV7-3	TRBJ1-3	TGTGCCAGCAGCCGAGCGCTTGGAAACACCATATATTTT	CASSRALGNTIYF
few	TRBD1	TRBV28	TRBJ1-5	TGTGCCAGCATAATGGACAGGAGCTTCAATCAGCCCCAGCATTTT	CASIMDRSFNQPQHF
NA	TRBD1	TRBV2	TRBJ2-7	TGTGCCAGCGGCCGGGACAGGGGCCAAGAGCAGTACTTC	CASGRDRGQEQYF
NA	TRBD2	TRBV4-1	TRBJ2-2	TGCGCCAGCAGCCCAGCCGGACTAGCGGGGTCGAACACCGGGGAGCTGTTTTTT	CASSPAGLAGSNTGELFF
NA	NA	TRBV11-2	TRBJ2-4	TGTGCCAGCAGTCCGCAAGCCAAAAACATTCAGTACTTC	CASSPQAKNIQYF
NA	NA	TRBV19	TRBJ2-2	TGTGCCAGTAGTATAGAACCCGGGGAGCTGTTTTTT	CASSIEPGELFF
NA	NA	TRBV7-2	TRBJ2-7	TGTGCCAGCAGCTACCGAGTAAGGAATCCGCACTACGAGCAGTACTTC	CASSYRVRNPHYEQYF
NA	NA	TRBV6-6	TRBJ1-1	TGTGCCACCACGTCGTCCTTCACTGAAGCTTTCTTT	CATTSSFTEAFF